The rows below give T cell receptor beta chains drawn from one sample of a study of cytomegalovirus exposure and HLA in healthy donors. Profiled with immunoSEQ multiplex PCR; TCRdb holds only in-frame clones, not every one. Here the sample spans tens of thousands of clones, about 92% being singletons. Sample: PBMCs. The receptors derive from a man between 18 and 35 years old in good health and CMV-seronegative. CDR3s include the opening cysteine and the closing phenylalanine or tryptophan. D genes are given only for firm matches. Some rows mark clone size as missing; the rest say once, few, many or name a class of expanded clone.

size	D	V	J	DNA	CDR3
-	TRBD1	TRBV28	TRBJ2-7	TGTGCCAGCAGCTGGACAGGGGATTCCTACGAGCAGTACTTC	CASSWTGDSYEQYF
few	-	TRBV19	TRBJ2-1	TGTGCCAGTACCAAGGACAGAACCTCCTACAATGAGCAGTTCTTC	CASTKDRTSYNEQFF
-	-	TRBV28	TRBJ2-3	TGTGCCAGCAGTGCCTCCAGATCTAGCACAGATACGCAGTATTTT	CASSASRSSTDTQYF
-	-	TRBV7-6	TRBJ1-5	TGTGCCAGCAGCTTAGTCGCCGGGGGCAATCAGCCCCAGCATTTT	CASSLVAGGNQPQHF
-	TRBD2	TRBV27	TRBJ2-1	TGTGCCAGCAGTCAAGGGGCCCTAGCGGGACAGTTCTTC	CASSQGALAGQFF
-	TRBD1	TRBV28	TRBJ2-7	TGTGCCAGCAGAGAGGGACAGGCTTTAGTCGAGCAGTACTTC	CASREGQALVEQYF
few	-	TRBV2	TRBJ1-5	TGTGCCAGCAGTGACCGACAGGCTACCAATCAGCCCCAGCATTTT	CASSDRQATNQPQHF
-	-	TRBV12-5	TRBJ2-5	TGTGCTAGTGGTCCCGGGGGTTCCGTCGAGACCCAGTACTTC	CASGPGGSVETQYF
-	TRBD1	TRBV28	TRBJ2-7	TGTGCCAGCAGTGGCCGGGACAGGGACGAGCAGTACTTC	CASSGRDRDEQYF
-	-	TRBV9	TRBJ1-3	TGTGCCAGCAGCGAGAGAGGTCCTGGAAACACCATATATTTT	CASSERGPGNTIYF
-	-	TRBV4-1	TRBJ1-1	TGCGCCAGCAGAAATCAGGCGAACACTGAAGCTTTCTTT	CASRNQANTEAFF
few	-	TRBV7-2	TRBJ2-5	TGTGCCAGCAGCCTTGGACAGACCATCGGCTTCAAAGAGACCCAGTACTTC	CASSLGQTIGFKETQYF
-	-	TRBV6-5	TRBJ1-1	TGTGCCAGCAGTTACTCGAGCGCTGGGAACACTGAAGCTTTCTTT	CASSYSSAGNTEAFF
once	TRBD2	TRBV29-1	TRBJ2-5	TGCAGCGTTGAAGATGGGGGACTAGCGCCTCCCTACCAAGAGACCCAGTACTTC	CSVEDGGLAPPYQETQYF
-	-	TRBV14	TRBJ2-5	TGTGCCAGCAGCCAAATACGGGGTCAAGAGACCCAGTACTTC	CASSQIRGQETQYF
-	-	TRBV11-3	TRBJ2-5	TGTGCCAGCAGCCAGAACAGGGTGGAGACCCAGTACTTC	CASSQNRVETQYF
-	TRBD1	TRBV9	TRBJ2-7	TGTGCCAGCAGCTTGACAGGGGAAGGCTACGAGCAGTACTTC	CASSLTGEGYEQYF
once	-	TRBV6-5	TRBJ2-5	TGTGCCAGCAGTTACTCCGGCGGAGAAGAGACCCAGTACTTC	CASSYSGGEETQYF
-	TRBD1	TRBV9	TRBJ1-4	TGTGCCAGCAGCAGAAGGACAGGGGGCGATGAAAAACTGTTTTTT	CASSRRTGGDEKLFF
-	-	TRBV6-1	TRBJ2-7	TGTGCCAGCAATTTCCGGGACACCAACTCCTACGAGCAGTACTTC	CASNFRDTNSYEQYF
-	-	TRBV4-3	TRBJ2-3	TGCGCCAGCAGCCGGGGGGTAGGTCCAGATACGCAGTATTTT	CASSRGVGPDTQYF
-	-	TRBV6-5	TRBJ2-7	TGTGCCAGCAGTTACTCGGAGGGGAACTACGAGCAGTACTTC	CASSYSEGNYEQYF
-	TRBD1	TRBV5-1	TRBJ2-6	TGCGCCAGCAGCCGAACGACCGGGACAGACCGCTCTGGGGCCAACGTCCTGACTTTC	CASSRTTGTDRSGANVLTF